This TCR beta chain comes out of a study of cytomegalovirus exposure and HLA in healthy donors. Produced via immunoSEQ multiplex PCR; TCRdb's table is partial and in-frame only. The table includes 220,000 or so clones, approximately 88% detected once. Among the 120 or so subjects of the validation cohort, separate from the roughly 650-subject first cohort, were the donors. With respect to this clone: Its antigen is undetermined.

V gave up 2 bases and J gave up 7 bases, with 5 bases separating them. This CDR3 is built from 12 residues. Per germline, CDR1 LNHNV and CDR2 YYDKDF (reference sequence). Study-wide results and limits: Whilst most TCR sequences proved rare, a subset of public TCRs occurred across many donors. Reportedly, cytomegalovirus status was diagnosed with high sensitivity and specificity. The study listed approximately 170 cytomegalovirus-associated TCR beta chains.

The chain links TRBV15 to TRBJ2-2, with D uncertain. The sequence came from a woman in her twenties or thirties in good health and CMV-seropositive. The specimen sequenced was PBMCs. CDR3 nucleotides: TGTGCCACCAGCAGATATGGCGGGGAGCTGTTTTTT. As protein: CATSRYGGELFF.